This T cell receptor beta chain comes out of a study of blood T cell repertoires in COVID-19. The overall study: Spain, Italy and the United States supplied samples that represented acute and convalescent COVID-19.

Profiling relied on immunoSEQ multiplex PCR, and the TCRdb table lists in-frame clones only, not all of them. The table lists 200,000 to 250,000 clones, roughly nine tenths of them singletons. The sequenced sample was peripheral blood. This clonotype was obtained from a man aged 60 to 75 with acute or convalescent COVID-19.

The CDR3 region is CASSQDSGSGDTQYF. For the CDR3, the DNA is TGTGCCAGCAGCCAAGATAGCGGGAGTGGGGATACGCAGTATTTT. The V gene is TRBV3-1 (or the pseudogene TRBV3-2), the J gene TRBJ2-3, with 9 bases fitting TRBD2. The germline gives CDR1 LGHDT, CDR2 YNNKEL (reference sequence). This CDR3 is 15 amino acids long. The V and J ends lost 0 bases and 6 bases, in that order; junction bases with no gene match: 4.